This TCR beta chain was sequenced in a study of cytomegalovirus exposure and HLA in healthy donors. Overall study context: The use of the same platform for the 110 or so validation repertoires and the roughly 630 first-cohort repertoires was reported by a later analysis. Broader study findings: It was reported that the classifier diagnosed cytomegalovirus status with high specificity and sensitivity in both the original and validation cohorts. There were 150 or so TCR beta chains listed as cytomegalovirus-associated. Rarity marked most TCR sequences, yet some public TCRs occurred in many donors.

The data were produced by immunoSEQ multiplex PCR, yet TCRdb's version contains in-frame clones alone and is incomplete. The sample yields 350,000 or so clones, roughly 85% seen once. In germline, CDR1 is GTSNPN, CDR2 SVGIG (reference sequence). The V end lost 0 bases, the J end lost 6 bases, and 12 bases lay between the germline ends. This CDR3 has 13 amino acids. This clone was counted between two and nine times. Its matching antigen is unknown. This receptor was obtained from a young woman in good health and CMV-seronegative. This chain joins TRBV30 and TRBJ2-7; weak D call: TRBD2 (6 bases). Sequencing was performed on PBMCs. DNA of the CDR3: TGTGCCTGGAGTGTAGATCGGGAGACCGAGCAGTACTTC. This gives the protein CAWSVDRETEQYF.